This T cell receptor (beta chain) was profiled in a study of CD8+ T cells in alopecia areata (dated by TCRdb to the late 2010s). In terms of the full investigation: The treated patients, all with moderate-to-severe alopecia areata, were enrolled in an open-label pilot trial of oral tofacitinib given at 5 to 10 mg twice daily. Tofacitinib was given for 6 to 18 months, followed by 6 months of follow-up off drug to assess delayed response and recurrence. In treated patients, disease severity was measured using the SALT score, which gives the percentage of scalp surface area affected. The study used high-throughput TCRbeta sequencing to examine T cell clonal expansion in alopecia areata, in both the C3H/HeJ mouse model and human patients. Scalp tissue and sorted CD4+ and CD8+ peripheral blood T cells from patchy and totalis/universalis alopecia areata patients and from healthy controls were covered by human TCRbeta sequencing. Tofacitinib-treated patients had biopsies at baseline and at 4 and 24 weeks of treatment, with a later scalp biopsy in several patients. Clonality in the scalp was compared among normal scalp (n=4), patchy alopecia areata scalp (n=8), and alopecia totalis/universalis scalp (n=8). RNA came from the PAXgene miRNA kit for fixed scalp, the miRNeasy kit for PBMCs, and the RNeasy kit for mouse skin. Amplification of TCRbeta CDR3 regions was done by immunoSEQ multiplex PCR using 35 Vbeta forward primers and 13 Jbeta reverse primers. On the study overall, not on this receptor specifically: Because the treated cohort was small and had only one nonresponder, larger studies are needed to examine links between baseline CD8+ expansion and response. Resident alphabeta T cells in normal human skin are also sequenced, complicating scalp TCR repertoire analysis, unlike mouse skin dominated by gammadelta T cells. TCR sequences shared between patients were less clear than in mice, possibly partly because of HLA diversity in the patient population. Compared with normal scalp, lesional scalp, particularly in alopecia totalis/universalis, had higher clonality and more expanded CD8+ clones, which suggests antigenic drive. During tofacitinib treatment, many expanded lesional clones remained in scalp and blood, and this persistence may partly explain relapse after treatment is stopped. Scalp clonality and the number of expanded CD8+ clones among the top 100 scalp clones were significantly decreased by tofacitinib.

On this clone: What antigen it recognizes has not been identified. No quality values exist for individual bases; no much larger clone is one base distant.

The CDR3 contains 15 residues, cysteine and phenylalanine counted. CDR3 DNA is the only sequence kept; it has 45 bases, read in frame from the first base. The germline V gene encodes CDR1 GTSNPN and CDR2 SVGIG (reference sequence). V loses 0 bases, J loses 3 bases, and the germline ends lie 11 bases apart. Library preparation employed the immunoSEQ multiplex PCR assay. To provide template for TCR sequencing, every sample had RNA extracted and reverse transcribed into cDNA. SuperScript III was used to make first-strand cDNA, primed with a 2:1 mix of oligo-dT and random hexamers. Amplification bias was assessed with a synthetic immune receptor repertoire, and residual bias was removed computationally. Under the source paper's analysis protocol: Raw reads were preprocessed to remove errors, and CDR3 was defined according to IMGT conventions as the region from the conserved cysteine to phenylalanine. Clonality was calculated as 1 minus Shannon entropy normalized by log2 of the number of productive unique TCRs. Whether scalp clones were CD4 or CD8 was inferred by matching scalp TCRbeta sequences against CD4 and CD8 repertoires sorted from blood. TCRdb obtained this table from immuneACCESS and retained in-frame rearrangements with V and J assigned. These tables miss some clones; where compared with another copy, unresolved V genes account for less than half of the shortfall, and the remainder is unexplained. The V and J calls and the clone size are those of that table, but D and trimming were determined from the DNA. The sample data list about 180,000 clones, and 51% of these were observed just once. The ten top clones hold roughly a tenth of the sample.

The sample's treatment or condition label, decoded: oral pan-JAK inhibitor, 5-10 mg twice daily. Lesional scalp punch biopsies and peripheral blood were collected from alopecia areata patients. After PBMCs were isolated by density centrifugation and stained for CD3, CD4 and CD8, a FACSAria was used to sort CD4+ and CD8+ T cells. This specimen was CD8+ T cells sorted from blood, taken between weeks 51 and 52, from a patient treated with tofacitinib. The clonotype was recovered from a human donor with alopecia areata. The chain is assembled from TRBV30 and TRBJ2-2; the D gene lacks a confident call. CDR3 loop: CAWSVSSRYTGELFF. At the DNA level, the sequence is TGTGCCTGGAGTGTAAGCTCTAGGTACACCGGGGAGCTGTTTTTT.